This T cell receptor (beta chain) emerged from a study of T cells in Graves' hyperthyroidism and ophthalmopathy. The germline CDR1 and CDR2 sequences are LNHNV and YYDKDF (reference sequence). The CDR3 loop spans 16 amino acids. Of note for this clonotype: Antigen specificity is unknown. A much more abundant neighbour one base away suggests this may be a read error.

Study outcomes and limitations: Researchers report that a 13 V-J model separated ophthalmopathy from stable hyperthyroidism. Ophthalmopathy got predicted by the model a median roughly six months before its onset.

Authors of the study amplified TCR beta CDR3 regions from RNA transcripts. HTBI primers were employed in a first-round RT-PCR of the TCR CDR3. One entry per CDR3 protein results from TCRdb running MiXCR on the multiplex PCR reads. The data show 470,000 or so distinct CDR3 sequences, with less than 25% seen just once and around a quarter held by the top ten. Those patients with uncontrolled infection, other autoimmune disease, pregnancy or lactation were excluded. The specimen sequenced was blood. The sequence was obtained from a man between 18 and 35 years old with Graves' hyperthyroidism. This chain links TRBV15 with TRBJ1-1, with TRBD1 matching 8 bases. The CDR3 DNA sequence: TGTGCCACCAGCAGAGGAGGACAGGGACTCTACACTGAATCTTTCTTT. Amino acid sequence: CATSRGGQGLYTESFF.